The entry that follows covers one TCR beta chain sequence. The data belong to a study of shared clonotypes between healthy human individuals. The CDR3 is 15 amino acids. Germline values: CDR1 LNHNV, CDR2 YYDKDF (reference sequence). V dropped 3 bases and J dropped 4; count of bases not matched to a gene: 7. Here immunoSEQ multiplex PCR was the method, and the copy in TCRdb shows in-frame clones only, minus some. Of more than 2 million clones listed, 80% to 95% are singletons. Positive CCR7 selection of CD45RO-negative cells yielded the naive CD8 cells, and terminally differentiated effector memory CD45RA+ cells were excluded.

The TCR originated in a man aged 18 to 30 in good health. Some clones in this sample may be carry-over from other donors' samples. The specimen sequenced was naive CD8+ T cells from PBMCs. The chain employs TRBV15 and TRBJ2-7; the match to TRBD2 covers 9 bases. The CDR3 sequence: CATSSRLAGSYEQYF. The CDR3, as DNA: TGTGCCACCAGCAGCCGGCTAGCGGGAAGTTACGAGCAGTACTTC.